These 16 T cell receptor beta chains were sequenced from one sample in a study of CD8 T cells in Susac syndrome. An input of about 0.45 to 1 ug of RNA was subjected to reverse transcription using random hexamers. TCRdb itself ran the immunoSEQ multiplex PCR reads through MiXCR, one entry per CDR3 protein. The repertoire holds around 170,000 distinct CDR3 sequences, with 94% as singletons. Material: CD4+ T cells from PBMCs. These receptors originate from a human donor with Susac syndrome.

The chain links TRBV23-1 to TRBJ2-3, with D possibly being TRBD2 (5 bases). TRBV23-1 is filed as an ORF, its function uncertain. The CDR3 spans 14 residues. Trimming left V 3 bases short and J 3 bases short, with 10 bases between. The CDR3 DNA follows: TGCGCCAGCAGTCACTGGAGGAAGACAGATACGCAGTATTTT. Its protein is CASSHWRKTDTQYF.

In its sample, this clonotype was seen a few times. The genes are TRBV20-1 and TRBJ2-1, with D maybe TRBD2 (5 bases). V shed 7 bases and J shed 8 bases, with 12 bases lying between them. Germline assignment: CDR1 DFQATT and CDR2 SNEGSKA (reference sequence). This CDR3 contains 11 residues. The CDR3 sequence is CSVRERDEQFF. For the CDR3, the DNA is TGCAGTGTGCGTGAGAGGGATGAGCAGTTCTTC.

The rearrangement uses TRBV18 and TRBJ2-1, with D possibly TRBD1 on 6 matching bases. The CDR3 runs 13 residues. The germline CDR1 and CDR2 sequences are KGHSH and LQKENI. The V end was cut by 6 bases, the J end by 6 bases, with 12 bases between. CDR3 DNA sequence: TGTGCCAGCTCGTCTACAGGGTTCAATGAGCAGTTCTTC. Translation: CASSSTGFNEQFF.

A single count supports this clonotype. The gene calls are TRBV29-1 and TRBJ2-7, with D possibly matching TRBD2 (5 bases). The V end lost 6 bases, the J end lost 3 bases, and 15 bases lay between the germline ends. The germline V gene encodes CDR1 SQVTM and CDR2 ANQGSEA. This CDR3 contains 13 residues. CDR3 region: CSVFSSGHYEQYF. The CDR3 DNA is TGCAGCGTATTTAGCAGCGGCCACTACGAGCAGTACTTC.

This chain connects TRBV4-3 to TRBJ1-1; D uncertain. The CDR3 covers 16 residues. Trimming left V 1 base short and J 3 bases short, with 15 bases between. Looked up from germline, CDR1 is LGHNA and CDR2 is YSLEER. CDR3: CASSQGRSSGDTEAFF. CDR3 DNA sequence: TGCGCCAGCAGCCAAGGCAGGTCATCTGGGGACACTGAAGCTTTCTTT.

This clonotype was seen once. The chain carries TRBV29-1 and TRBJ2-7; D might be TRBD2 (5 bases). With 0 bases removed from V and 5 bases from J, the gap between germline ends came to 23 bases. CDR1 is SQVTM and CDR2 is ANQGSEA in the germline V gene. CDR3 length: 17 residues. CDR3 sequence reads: CSVEDWSAAGRADEQYF. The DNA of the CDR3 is TGCAGCGTTGAAGACTGGTCGGCGGCAGGCCGAGCGGACGAGCAGTACTTC.

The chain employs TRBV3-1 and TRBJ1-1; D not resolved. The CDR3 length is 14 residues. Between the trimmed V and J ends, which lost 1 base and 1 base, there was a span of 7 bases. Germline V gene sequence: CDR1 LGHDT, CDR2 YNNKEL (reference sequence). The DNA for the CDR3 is TGTGCCAGCAGCCAAGTATCCGGGAACACTGAAGCTTTCTTT. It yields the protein CASSQVSGNTEAFF.

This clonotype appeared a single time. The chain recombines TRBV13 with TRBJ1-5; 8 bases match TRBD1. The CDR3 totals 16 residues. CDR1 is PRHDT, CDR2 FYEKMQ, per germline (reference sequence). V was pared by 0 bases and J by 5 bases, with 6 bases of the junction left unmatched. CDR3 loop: CASSLGVRQGYQPQHF. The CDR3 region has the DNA TGTGCCAGCAGCTTAGGAGTCCGACAGGGGTATCAGCCCCAGCATTTT.

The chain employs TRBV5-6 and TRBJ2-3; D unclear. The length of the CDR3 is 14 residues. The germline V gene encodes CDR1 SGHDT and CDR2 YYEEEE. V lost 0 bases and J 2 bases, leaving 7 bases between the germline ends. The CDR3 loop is CASSLDSYTDTQYF. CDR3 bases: TGTGCCAGCAGCTTGGACAGCTACACAGATACGCAGTATTTT.

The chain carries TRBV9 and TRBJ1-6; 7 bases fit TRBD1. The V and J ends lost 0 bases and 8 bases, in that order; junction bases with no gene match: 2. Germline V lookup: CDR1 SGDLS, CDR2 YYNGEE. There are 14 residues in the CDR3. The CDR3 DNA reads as TGTGCCAGCAGCGTAGCCGACAGGGATTCACCCCTCCACTTT. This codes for CASSVADRDSPLHF.

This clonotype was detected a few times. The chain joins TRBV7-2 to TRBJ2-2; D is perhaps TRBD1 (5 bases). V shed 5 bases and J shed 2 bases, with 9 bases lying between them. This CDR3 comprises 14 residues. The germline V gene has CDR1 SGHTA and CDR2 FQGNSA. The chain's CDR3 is CASSPQVNTGELFF. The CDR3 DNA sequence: TGTGCCAGCAGCCCACAGGTCAACACCGGGGAGCTGTTTTTT.

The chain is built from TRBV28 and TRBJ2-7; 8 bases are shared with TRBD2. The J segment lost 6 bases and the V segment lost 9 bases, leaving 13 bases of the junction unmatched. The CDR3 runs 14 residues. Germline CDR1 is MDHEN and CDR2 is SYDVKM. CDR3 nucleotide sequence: TGTGCCAGTACATACGCCGGGACTAGTGGCGAGCAGTACTTC. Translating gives CASTYAGTSGEQYF.

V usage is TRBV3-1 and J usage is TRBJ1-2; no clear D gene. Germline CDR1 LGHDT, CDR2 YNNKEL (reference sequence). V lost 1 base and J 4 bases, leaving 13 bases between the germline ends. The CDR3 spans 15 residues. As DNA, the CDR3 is TGTGCCAGCAGCCAAGGGTACAGCAGTCGCTATGGCTACACCTTC. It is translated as CASSQGYSSRYGYTF. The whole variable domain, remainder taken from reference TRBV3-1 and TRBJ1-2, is DTAVSQTPKYLVTQMGNDKSIKCEQNLGHDTMYWYKQDSKKFLKIMFSYNNKELIINETVPNRFSPKSPDKAHLNLHINSLELGDSAVYFCASSQGYSSRYGYTFGSGTRLTVV.

In DNA form, the CDR3 reads TGTGCCAGCAGCTTTACCGGACAGGCCACTGAAGCTTTCTTT. Protein sequence: CASSFTGQATEAFF. J is TRBJ1-1 and V is TRBV7-3, with 7 bases that match TRBD1. Germline CDR1 and CDR2: SGHTA and FQGTGA. The CDR3 is made up of 14 amino acids. V shed 3 bases, J shed 4 bases, and the junction held 5 bases outside the gene matches.

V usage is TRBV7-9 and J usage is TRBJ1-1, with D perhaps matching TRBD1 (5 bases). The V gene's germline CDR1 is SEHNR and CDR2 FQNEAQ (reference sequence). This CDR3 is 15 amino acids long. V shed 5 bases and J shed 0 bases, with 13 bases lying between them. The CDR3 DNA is TGTGCCAGCAGCCTTACGGGGGGGATGAACACTGAAGCTTTCTTT. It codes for CASSLTGGMNTEAFF.

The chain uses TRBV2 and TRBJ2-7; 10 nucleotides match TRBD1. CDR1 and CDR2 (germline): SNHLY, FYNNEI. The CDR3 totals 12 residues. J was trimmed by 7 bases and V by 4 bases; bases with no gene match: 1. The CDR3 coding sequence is TGTGCCAGCAGTGGGACAGGGGGTGAGCAGTACTTC. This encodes CASSGTGGEQYF.